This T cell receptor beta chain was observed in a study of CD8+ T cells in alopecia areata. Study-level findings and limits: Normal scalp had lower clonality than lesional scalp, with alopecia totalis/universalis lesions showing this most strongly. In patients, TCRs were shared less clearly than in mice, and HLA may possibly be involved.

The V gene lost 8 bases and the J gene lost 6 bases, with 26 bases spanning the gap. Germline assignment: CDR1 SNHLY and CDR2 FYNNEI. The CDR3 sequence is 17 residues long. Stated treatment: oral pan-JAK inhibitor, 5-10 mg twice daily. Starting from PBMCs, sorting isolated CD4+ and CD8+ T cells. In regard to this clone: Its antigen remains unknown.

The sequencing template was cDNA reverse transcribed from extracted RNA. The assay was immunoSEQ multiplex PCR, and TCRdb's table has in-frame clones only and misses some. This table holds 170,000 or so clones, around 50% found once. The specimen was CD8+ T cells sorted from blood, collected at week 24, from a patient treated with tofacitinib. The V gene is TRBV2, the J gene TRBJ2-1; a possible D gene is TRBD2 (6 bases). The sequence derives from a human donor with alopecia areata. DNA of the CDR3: TGTGCCAGCGTCCGATCACCGGGGCGTCGGGAGATCAATGAGCAGTTCTTC. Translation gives CASVRSPGRREINEQFF.